The 10 T cell receptor beta chains presented below share a single source sample, sequenced in a study of regulatory T cells in long-lasting Graves disease. Regarding time point: newly diagnosed GD, antithyroid drugs for less than 3 months. Isolated PBMC RNA provided the starting material for the TCR library. Assembly of TCR beta libraries relied on iRepertoire HTBI primers together with Arm-PCR of CDR3 regions. TCRdb reanalysed the multiplex PCR reads using MiXCR and keeps one entry per CDR3 protein. The table has approximately 540,000 distinct CDR3 sequences, 12% seen once. The same sample was also studied in work on T cells in Graves' hyperthyroidism and ophthalmopathy.

The material was peripheral blood mononuclear cells (PBMCs), obtained at new diagnosis, from a patient treated with antithyroid drugs. These receptor sequences come from a young woman with Graves disease.

This clonotype occurred many times. V is TRBV20-1 and J is TRBJ2-7; 7 bases fit TRBD2. Trimming at V came to 5 bases and at J to 1 base, leaving 8 bases not matched to a gene. The CDR3 contains 14 residues. The germline V gene has CDR1 DFQATT and CDR2 SNEGSKA (reference sequence). CDR3 region: CSAETGTTSYEQYF. The CDR3 coding sequence is TGCAGTGCTGAAACCGGGACTACATCCTACGAGCAGTACTTC.

This clonotype occurred many times. The chain's CDR3 is CASSLGLAFNEQFF. The CDR3 DNA reads as TGTGCCAGCAGTCTGGGACTAGCGTTCAATGAGCAGTTCTTC. This chain joins TRBV27 and TRBJ2-1, with 10 bases fitting TRBD2. The CDR3 runs 14 residues. Germline V gene lookup returns CDR1 MNHEY and CDR2 SMNVEV (reference sequence). J lost 6 bases, V lost 5 bases, and 4 bases had no gene match.

There are many counts of this clonotype. V and J are TRBV6-2 or TRBV6-3 and TRBJ2-7, with 10 bases that match TRBD2. This CDR3 comprises 15 residues. Germline V gives CDR1 MNHEY, CDR2 SVGEGT. J was trimmed by 12 bases and V by 5 bases; bases with no gene match: 16. This CDR3 reads CASSAGSSGRGELYF. CDR3 nucleotide sequence: TGTGCCAGCAGTGCCGGGTCTAGCGGGAGAGGAGAATTGTACTTC.

This clonotype showed up many times. The genes are TRBV30 and TRBJ1-2, with 8 bases aligning to TRBD1. CDR1 and CDR2 from the germline V gene are GTSNPN and SVGIG (reference sequence). The CDR3 sequence is 17 residues long. V lost 0 bases, J lost 5 bases, and 14 bases stayed unmatched. The CDR3 region is CAWSVGPSWGQEYGYTF. The CDR3 region has the DNA TGTGCCTGGAGTGTAGGCCCTAGTTGGGGACAGGAATATGGCTACACCTTC.

This clonotype was counted ten times or more. The V call is TRBV2, the J call TRBJ1-6, with TRBD1 matching 9 bases. J gave up 6 bases and V 6 bases, and 6 bases lay outside the gene matches. Germline CDR1 is SNHLY and CDR2 is FYNNEI. The CDR3 is made up of 15 amino acids. In nucleotides, the CDR3 is TGTGCCAGCAGGGACAGGGGAGTTGTTAATTCACCCCTCCACTTT. Translation: CASRDRGVVNSPLHF. Filled out from reference TRBV2 and TRBJ1-6, the complete variable domain reads EPEVTQTPSHQVTQMGQEVILRCVPISNHLYFYWYRQILGQKVEFLVSFYNNEISEKSEIFDDQFSVERPDGSNFTLKIRSTKLEDSAMYFCASRDRGVVNSPLHFGNGTRLTVT.

This clonotype was detected many times. The chain recombines TRBV28 with TRBJ2-1, with 12 bases fitting TRBD2. The length of the CDR3 is 19 residues. J lost 5 bases, V lost 2 bases, and 13 bases had no gene match. CDR1 and CDR2 from the germline V gene are MDHEN and SYDVKM. CDR3 sequence (DNA): TGTGCCAGCAGTTTAAGACTAGCGGGGGCCCGGTGGCTGGACAATGAGCAGTTCTTC. Residues: CASSLRLAGARWLDNEQFF.

V usage is TRBV12-3 or TRBV12-4 and J usage is TRBJ2-5, with no clear D. V dropped 8 bases and J dropped 4 bases, with 20 bases sitting between them. The CDR3 extends over 15 amino acids. The CDR3 nucleotides read TGTGCCAGCTGTCCAGGCGAAAGGTTCGGAGAGACCCAGTACTTC. This translates into CASCPGERFGETQYF.

This clonotype appeared a few times. The V call is TRBV4-3, the J call TRBJ2-3; perhaps TRBD2 as D (6 bases). V was shortened by 1 base and J by 2 bases, with 10 bases between the two germline ends. There are 15 residues in the CDR3. Germline V lookup: CDR1 LGHNA, CDR2 YSLEER. The CDR3 DNA follows: TGCGCCAGCAGCCAAGGGGGGGTCGACACAGATACGCAGTATTTT. It codes for CASSQGGVDTDTQYF.

This chain joins TRBV28 and TRBJ2-7; D is possibly TRBD1 (6 bases). The CDR3 totals 16 residues. Trimming took off 3 bases at V and 0 bases at J, with 15 bases between the two ends. CDR1 is MDHEN and CDR2 is SYDVKM in the germline V gene. CDR3 sequence (DNA): TGTGCCAGCAGTTTTGCGGGTGGGGGCACCTCCTACGAGCAGTACTTC. Its protein product is CASSFAGGGTSYEQYF.

This clonotype was seen many times. The V gene is TRBV7-9, the J gene TRBJ2-3; TRBD1 might be the D (6 bases). The CDR3 length is 14 residues. Trimming removed 4 bases at V and 6 bases at J, with 14 bases between. Germline CDR1 reads SEHNR; CDR2 reads FQNEAQ (reference sequence). In DNA, the CDR3 is TGTGCCAGCAGCTCTCGGACAGACAGGGATACGCAGTATTTT. It yields the protein CASSSRTDRDTQYF.